These 3 T cell receptor beta chains were all obtained from the same sample, sequenced in a study of PD-1 blockade in classical Hodgkin lymphoma. Each of the patients experienced relapse following autologous stem cell transplantation, and their brentuximab vedotin exposure differed. Only in-frame clones appear in the TCRdb table, and some are missing; sequencing was by immunoSEQ multiplex PCR. This sample yields 28,000 or so clones, of which approximately 67% are seen a single time; approximately 10% belongs to the top ten. The starting material was peripheral blood mononuclear cells (PBMCs), obtained before the second cycle of nivolumab. The receptors shown here come from a human donor with classical Hodgkin lymphoma.

The V gene is TRBV6-5, the J gene TRBJ2-5, with a weak D call TRBD1 (6 bases). V was clipped by 0 bases and J by 5 bases, with 10 bases between them. Germline loops: CDR1 MNHEY, CDR2 SVGAGI. This CDR3 region has 14 residues. The CDR3 DNA sequence: TGTGCCAGCAGTTACTCGCGGACAGCGGAGACCCAGTACTTC. Its translation: CASSYSRTAETQYF.

The chain is built from TRBV18 and TRBJ1-5; D remains unclear. Germline assignment: CDR1 KGHSH and CDR2 LQKENI. There are 15 residues in the CDR3. V was trimmed by 4 bases and J by 4 bases, leaving 14 bases between them. The CDR3 coding sequence is TGTGCCAGCTCACTGGTGACGGGTTTGAATCAGCCCCAGCATTTT. It yields the protein CASSLVTGLNQPQHF.

The chain recombines TRBV21-1 with TRBJ2-5; TRBD1, the D gene given by the table, was not confirmed from the DNA. TRBV21-1 is a recognized pseudogene. This CDR3 contains 16 residues. This CDR3 is CASSRIKQGRQETQYF. CDR3 coding DNA: TGTGCCAGCAGCAGAATAAAACAGGGTAGACAAGAGACCCAGTACTTC.